Following are 32 T cell receptor beta chains from one sample sequenced in a study of identical twins. TCRdb used MiXCR to reprocess the 5' RACE reads, holding one entry per CDR3 protein. The table records about 470,000 distinct CDR3 sequences, approximately 24% of them present only once. The sample was also reused in another study, on T cells expressing NK-cell markers.

Sequenced material: CD4+ T cells sorted from blood. These receptors were obtained from a woman aged 18-29 years in good health.

There are a few counts of this clonotype. The chain joins TRBV5-1 to TRBJ1-6; D is unresolved. The length of the CDR3 is 17 residues. V was clipped by 4 bases and J by 0 bases, with 14 bases between them. CDR1 and CDR2 (germline): SGHRS, YFSETQ. This CDR3 is CASSTEGPSSYNSPLHF. The DNA for the CDR3 is TGCGCCAGCAGCACCGAAGGTCCCTCCTCCTATAATTCACCCCTCCACTTT.

This clonotype was seen many times. The chain employs TRBV7-2 and TRBJ2-3; D perhaps matches TRBD2 (6 bases). The CDR3 extends over 16 amino acids. In germline, CDR1 is SGHTA, CDR2 FQGNSA. V gave up 1 base and J gave up 0 bases, with 11 bases separating them. As DNA, the CDR3 is TGTGCCAGCAGCTTAGGTAGAGGGACTAGCACAGATACGCAGTATTTT. Encoded protein: CASSLGRGTSTDTQYF.

V gene TRBV11-1 combines with J gene TRBJ2-6, with 7 bases aligning to TRBD1. Unmatched junction bases numbered 10, after V lost 3 bases and J lost 2 bases. CDR1 is SGHAT and CDR2 is FQDESV in the germline V gene (reference sequence). The CDR3 length is 18 residues. As DNA, the CDR3 is TGTGCCAGCAGCTTTAGACAGGGTTTGTGGGCTGGGGCCAACGTCCTGACTTTC. Protein product: CASSFRQGLWAGANVLTF.

This clonotype occurred many times. The genes are TRBV5-5 and TRBJ2-3; 10 bases are shared with TRBD2. Germline CDR1 SGHKS, CDR2 YYEKEE (reference sequence). V shed 4 bases, J shed 3 bases, and the junction held 5 bases outside the gene matches. There are 15 residues in the CDR3. CDR3 residues: CASSVLAGETDTQYF. The CDR3 DNA sequence: TGTGCCAGCAGCGTTCTAGCGGGAGAAACAGATACGCAGTATTTT.

The chain carries TRBV7-9 and TRBJ1-2; no definite D call. The CDR3 is made up of 14 amino acids. Deletions cut 1 base from V and 5 bases from J, with 11 bases between. CDR1 is SEHNR, CDR2 FQNEAQ, per germline (reference sequence). DNA of the CDR3: TGTGCCAGCAGCTTAGAGGGCAGCGAATATGGCTACACCTTC. It yields the protein CASSLEGSEYGYTF.

This clonotype was counted a few times. The J gene is TRBJ2-3, the V gene TRBV4-3, with D uncertain. V was trimmed by 0 bases and J by 4 bases, leaving 8 bases between them. CDR3 length: 14 residues. Germline assignment: CDR1 LGHNA and CDR2 YSLEER. The chain's CDR3 is CASSQEQPPDTQYF. The CDR3 DNA sequence: TGCGCCAGCAGCCAAGAGCAGCCCCCAGATACGCAGTATTTT.

This chain links TRBV5-1 with TRBJ2-2, with D hard to call. CDR3 length equals 14 residues. CDR1 and CDR2 (germline): SGHRS, YFSETQ. V was pared by 0 bases and J by 11 bases, with 14 bases between. DNA of the CDR3: TGCGCCAGCAGCTTGGCCTCCAGCATTGAAGAGCTGTTTTTT. Its translation: CASSLASSIEELFF.

This clonotype was detected a few times. The chain uses TRBV20-1 and TRBJ2-1; 8 bases align to TRBD2. From germline, CDR1 is DFQATT and CDR2 SNEGSKA (reference sequence). This CDR3 is 13 amino acids long. V gave up 7 bases and J gave up 7 bases; unmatched junction bases: 9. For the CDR3, the DNA is TGCAGTGGTCAAGCGGGGGCTTTGAATGAGCAGTTCTTC. This codes for CSGQAGALNEQFF.

Only a few counts were recorded for this clonotype. This chain joins TRBV5-1 and TRBJ2-7; 13 bases are a match to TRBD2. Germline V gives CDR1 SGHRS, CDR2 YFSETQ. The V gene end was trimmed by 0 bases and the J gene end by 3 bases; junction bases not matched to a gene: 0. This CDR3 spans 15 amino acids. The CDR3 region has the DNA TGCGCCAGCAGCTTGGGGACTAGCGGGAGCTACGAGCAGTACTTC. Its protein product is CASSLGTSGSYEQYF.

The V call is TRBV9, the J call TRBJ2-7, with D hard to call. The CDR3 covers 14 residues. Trimming cost V 0 bases and J 3 bases, with 10 bases left between them. Germline loops: CDR1 SGDLS, CDR2 YYNGEE. The CDR3 here is CASSVGEFNYEQYF. CDR3 in DNA: TGTGCCAGCAGCGTAGGAGAGTTTAACTACGAGCAGTACTTC.

Many counts were recorded for this clonotype. V is TRBV20-1 and J is TRBJ2-1; D might be TRBD1 or TRBD2, each matching 5 bases. Trimming took 5 bases from V and 3 from J, leaving 5 bases between them. The CDR3 contains 11 residues. Germline V gives CDR1 DFQATT, CDR2 SNEGSKA (reference sequence). The CDR3 DNA reads TGCAGTGCTGGGGGCTACAATGAGCAGTTCTTC. It specifies CSAGGYNEQFF.

For this clonotype: This likely comes from a read error, as the CDR3 has no conserved phenylalanine or tryptophan at its end. No DNA is shown, since the ends of the CDR3 on it are uncertain; the CDR3 is the one TCRdb lists. The chain employs TRBV6-5 and TRBJ2-3. Per germline, CDR1 MNHEY and CDR2 SVGAGI. The CDR3 is 9 residues long, counting both termini. The CDR3 spells CASSYSKWL.

In this sample, this clonotype turned up a few times. This chain connects TRBV2 to TRBJ1-2, with a tentative D call TRBD1 (5 bases). The CDR3 totals 11 residues. Trimming removed 8 bases at V and 13 bases at J, with 17 bases between. Germline CDR1 and CDR2: SNHLY and FYNNEI. CDR3 residues: CASDRMRGFTF. The CDR3, as DNA: TGTGCCAGCGATCGGATGAGGGGATTCACCTTC.

This clonotype has a single count. V usage is TRBV7-9 and J usage is TRBJ2-3, with D unclear. CDR3 length: 12 amino acids. CDR1 is SEHNR, CDR2 FQNEAQ, per germline (reference sequence). V shed 7 bases and J shed 6 bases, with 11 bases lying between them. The CDR3 is CASTPKVDTQYF. CDR3 nucleotide sequence: TGTGCCAGCACCCCTAAGGTGGATACGCAGTATTTT.

V and J are TRBV15 and TRBJ2-3; D might be TRBD1 or TRBD2, each matching 5 bases. The CDR3 covers 16 residues. Germline V gene lookup returns CDR1 LNHNV and CDR2 YYDKDF (reference sequence). Trimming took 6 bases from V and 2 from J, leaving 18 bases between them. Written as DNA, the CDR3 is TGTGCCACCAGTTTCCGGGACGGGACCCTCACAGATACGCAGTATTTT. Its protein product is CATSFRDGTLTDTQYF.

The CDR3 protein is CSAKYRSETQYF. CDR3 bases: TGCAGTGCTAAATACCGTAGTGAGACCCAGTACTTC. The V and J genes are TRBV20-1 and TRBJ2-5, with D unclear. The CDR3 contains 12 residues. Trimming took off 4 bases at V and 5 bases at J, with 11 bases between the two ends. Germline CDR1 DFQATT, CDR2 SNEGSKA (reference sequence).

J is TRBJ2-7 and V is TRBV2; 7 bases agree with TRBD1. The CDR3 sequence is 13 residues long. Per germline, CDR1 SNHLY and CDR2 FYNNEI. J lost 7 bases, V lost 6 bases, and 9 bases had no gene match. The CDR3 spells CASRDRVIREQYF. CDR3 bases: TGTGCCAGCAGAGACAGGGTAATAAGGGAGCAGTACTTC.

The chain couples TRBV20-1 to TRBJ1-5; maybe TRBD1 (5 bases). Germline-derived CDR1 and CDR2 are DFQATT and SNEGSKA (reference sequence). The CDR3 loop spans 13 amino acids. The V gene lost 3 bases and the J gene lost 3 bases, with 9 bases spanning the gap. CDR3 nucleotides: TGCAGTGCTAGCGAGGGGTACAATCAGCCCCAGCATTTT. Translating it yields CSASEGYNQPQHF.

This clonotype was observed a few times. The gene calls are TRBV27 and TRBJ2-7, with TRBD1 identical over 10 bases. V dropped 1 base and J dropped 2; count of bases not matched to a gene: 2. Germline V CDR1 and CDR2: MNHEY, SMNVEV (reference sequence). The CDR3 is 15 residues long. The CDR3 loop is CASSLLGQGAYEQYF. The CDR3 coding sequence is TGTGCCAGCAGTTTATTAGGACAGGGGGCCTACGAGCAGTACTTC.

The chain carries TRBV15 and TRBJ1-6; D is possibly TRBD1 (6 bases). Trimming left V 0 bases short and J 9 bases short, with 12 bases between. Germline loops: CDR1 LNHNV, CDR2 YYDKDF (reference sequence). This CDR3 is built from 15 residues. The CDR3 nucleotides are TGTGCCACCAGCAGAGAAACAGGGCTTGGTTCACCCCTCCACTTT. It specifies CATSRETGLGSPLHF.

This rearrangement joins TRBV7-8 to TRBJ2-7; 9 nucleotides line up with TRBD2. CDR1 and CDR2 (germline): SGHVS, FQNEAQ. The CDR3 length is 16 residues. V was clipped by 2 bases and J by 0 bases; unmatched bases: 5. Here the CDR3 reads CASSLHGGRDSYEQYF. In DNA form, the CDR3 reads TGTGCCAGCAGCTTACACGGCGGGAGGGACTCCTACGAGCAGTACTTC.

The V gene is TRBV12-3 or TRBV12-4, the J gene TRBJ1-2; TRBD1 is a possible D gene (6 bases). This CDR3 spans 15 amino acids. V shed 3 bases and J shed 5 bases, with 16 bases lying between them. The CDR3 spells CASSFGGGDPYGYTF. Written as DNA, the CDR3 is TGTGCCAGCAGTTTTGGAGGGGGGGATCCTTATGGCTACACCTTC.

This clonotype was seen a few times. The chain has TRBV5-1 and TRBJ1-1; tentative D call: TRBD1 (6 bases). This CDR3 is built from 17 residues. V gave up 3 bases and J gave up 6 bases, with 24 bases separating them. The germline V gene encodes CDR1 SGHRS and CDR2 YFSETQ. CDR3 protein: CASSSNRATITGSEAFF. DNA for the CDR3: TGCGCCAGCAGCTCCAACCGGGCTACTATAACAGGGTCTGAAGCTTTCTTT.

This chain connects TRBV6-5 to TRBJ2-3; D is ambiguous. This CDR3 comprises 14 residues. Germline CDR1 reads MNHEY; CDR2 reads SVGAGI. V lost 4 bases and J lost 2, with 10 bases in between. This CDR3 is CASSLGIHTDTQYF. The CDR3 coding sequence is TGTGCCAGCAGTTTAGGGATTCACACAGATACGCAGTATTTT.

This chain uses TRBV7-6 with TRBJ2-1; 11 bases agree with TRBD1. This CDR3 is 17 amino acids long. Germline V lookup: CDR1 SGHVS, CDR2 FNYEAQ. Trimming cost V 5 bases and J 6 bases; bases outside gene matches: 12. CDR3 nucleotides: TGTGCCAGCAGCCTACGGGCCCCCGGGACAGGGGGCAATGAGCAGTTCTTC. This gives the protein CASSLRAPGTGGNEQFF.

This CDR3 reads CASRAGTAMNTGELFF. The CDR3 DNA sequence: TGTGCCAGCAGAGCCGGGACAGCGATGAACACCGGGGAGCTGTTTTTT. The J gene is TRBJ2-2, the V gene TRBV12-3 or TRBV12-4; 7 bases agree with TRBD1. V lost 6 bases, J lost 1 base, and 8 bases stayed unmatched. The CDR3 covers 16 residues.

This clonotype was seen a handful of times. V gene TRBV12-3 or TRBV12-4 combines with J gene TRBJ2-7, with TRBD2 matching 8 bases. The CDR3 is 14 amino acids. The V segment lost 3 bases and the J segment 3 bases; nucleotides outside the gene matches: 4. The CDR3, as DNA: TGTGCCAGCAGTTTGAGCGGGGGACACTACGAGCAGTACTTC. It encodes CASSLSGGHYEQYF.

This clonotype has just a few counts. This sequence joins TRBV4-3 and TRBJ1-3; maybe TRBD1 (6 bases). CDR1 LGHNA and CDR2 YSLEER come from the germline V gene. V was clipped by 4 bases and J by 2 bases, with 9 bases between them. The CDR3 consists of 14 residues. In DNA, the CDR3 is TGCGCCAGCAGCCTACAGGGTACTGGAAACACCATATATTTT. This gives the protein CASSLQGTGNTIYF.

This clonotype appeared a few times. J is TRBJ2-1 and V is TRBV5-5, with D uncertain. Trimming stripped 4 bases from V and 8 bases from J, with 10 bases between. The CDR3 is made up of 12 amino acids. Germline lookup yields CDR1 SGHKS and CDR2 YYEKEE (reference sequence). The CDR3 region has the DNA TGTGCCAGCAGCCCAGCCTCGGATGAGCAGTTCTTC. It codes for CASSPASDEQFF. Full variable domain (rest looked up from reference TRBV5-5 and TRBJ2-1): DAGVTQSPTHLIKTRGQQVTLRCSPISGHKSVSWYQQVLGQGPQFIFQYYEKEERGRGNFPDRFSARQFPNYSSELNVNALLLGDSALYLCASSPASDEQFFGPGTRLTVL.

The rearrangement joins TRBV7-2 to TRBJ2-3; D gene ambiguous. Germline CDR1 SGHTA, CDR2 FQGNSA. V gave up 0 bases and J gave up 6 bases, with 10 bases separating them. The CDR3 length is 14 residues. This CDR3 is CASSLAALADTQYF. In nucleotides, the CDR3 is TGTGCCAGCAGCTTAGCCGCGCTGGCCGATACGCAGTATTTT.

The gene calls are TRBV6-5 and TRBJ2-1; D is possibly TRBD1 (6 bases). The germline CDR1 and CDR2 sequences are MNHEY and SVGAGI. Trimming removed 2 bases at V and 0 bases at J, with 8 bases between. The CDR3 consists of 15 residues. The CDR3 nucleotides are TGTGCCAGCAGTTACGGGACACCCTCCTACAATGAGCAGTTCTTC. Translation gives CASSYGTPSYNEQFF.

The chain employs TRBV10-2 and TRBJ2-5, with TRBD1 matching 8 bases. V was clipped by 2 bases and J by 5 bases; unmatched bases: 10. Germline values: CDR1 WSHSY, CDR2 SAAADI. The CDR3 consists of 16 residues. The CDR3 reads CASSEGTGVRLETQYF. As DNA, the CDR3 is TGCGCCAGCAGTGAGGGGACAGGCGTCAGGTTGGAGACCCAGTACTTC.